Sequencing of this T cell receptor (beta chain) was carried out in a study of early T cells in non-severe SARS-CoV-2 infection. Via MiXCR, TCRdb re-called the 5' RACE reads, giving one row per CDR3 protein. The data contain 45,000 or so distinct CDR3 sequences, 9.5% to 13% of them singletons. The receptor's source is an adult who was a healthcare worker with PCR-confirmed SARS-CoV-2 infection or an uninfected control (not recorded which). What was sequenced was whole blood.

The CDR3 region has the DNA TGCAGTGCTGTAGACAGGGGAAGTGACGGCTACACCTTC. Translation gives CSAVDRGSDGYTF. This chain links TRBV20-1 with TRBJ1-2; 8 bases map to TRBD1. The CDR3 runs to 13 residues. V shed 5 bases, J shed 8 bases, and the junction held 10 bases outside the gene matches. CDR1 and CDR2 (germline): DFQATT, SNEGSKA (reference sequence).